The 9 T cell receptor beta chains below all came from one sample that was sequenced in a study of molecular identifiers for immune sequencing clone quantification. One entry per CDR3 protein results from TCRdb running MiXCR on the PCR reads. The data contain about 510,000 distinct CDR3 sequences, about 25% of them singletons. The sample comprised naive CD8+ T cells from blood, with Jurkat cell RNA spiked in. Subset of the sample: FACS-sorted CD8+CD4-CCR7+CD45RA+ naive T cells. These receptor sequences come from a human donor in good health. Some libraries in this study had Jurkat cell RNA spiked in.

This clonotype was detected many times. V and J are TRBV7-9 and TRBJ2-3; tentatively, D is TRBD1 (5 bases). V gave up 1 base and J gave up 4 bases, with 6 bases separating them. There are 13 residues in the CDR3. Germline V gene sequence: CDR1 SEHNR, CDR2 FQNEAQ (reference sequence). The chain's CDR3 is CASSLEGADTQYF. CDR3 sequence (DNA): TGTGCCAGCAGCTTAGAAGGGGCAGATACGCAGTATTTT.

The rearrangement uses TRBV4-1 and TRBJ1-2; 7 nucleotides match TRBD1. The J segment lost 4 bases and the V segment lost 0 bases, leaving 14 bases of the junction unmatched. CDR3 length equals 18 residues. The germline gives CDR1 MGHRA, CDR2 YSYEKL. CDR3 DNA: TGCGCCAGCAGCCAAGATTCGATTATAGGGACAGCCTCCTATGGCTACACCTTC. Its protein is CASSQDSIIGTASYGYTF.

In its sample, this clonotype was seen many times. The rearrangement links TRBV5-6 to TRBJ2-7, with 9 bases that match TRBD1. V was pared by 0 bases and J by 4 bases, with 2 bases of the junction left unmatched. Germline CDR1 reads SGHDT; CDR2 reads YYEEEE. The CDR3 runs 14 residues. The CDR3 loop is CASSLEGTGYEQYF. In DNA form, the CDR3 reads TGTGCCAGCAGCTTGGAGGGGACAGGGTACGAGCAGTACTTC.

The genes are TRBV6-2 or TRBV6-3 and TRBJ2-7, with 10 bases fitting TRBD2. J gave up 5 bases and V 0 bases, and 10 bases lay outside the gene matches. The germline V gene has CDR1 MNHEY and CDR2 SVGEGT. This CDR3 has 17 amino acids. The CDR3: CASSYSVSGGPGNEQYF. The CDR3 nucleotides read TGTGCCAGCAGTTACTCCGTTAGCGGGGGGCCCGGTAACGAGCAGTACTTC.

The rearrangement links TRBV20-1 to TRBJ2-2; 11 nucleotides align to TRBD2. The ends lost 6 bases at V and 1 base at J; junction bases unmatched: 13. CDR3 length: 18 amino acids. CDR1 is DFQATT, CDR2 SNEGSKA, per germline (reference sequence). The CDR3 sequence is CSATPGLAELENTGELFF. The CDR3 nucleotides read TGCAGTGCCACTCCGGGACTAGCGGAACTTGAGAACACCGGGGAGCTGTTTTTT.

This clonotype was observed a handful of times. The V and J genes are TRBV19 and TRBJ2-5; 9 positions match TRBD2. Germline CDR1 and CDR2: LNHDA and SQIVND (reference sequence). Trimming took 5 bases from V and 4 from J; bases not matched to a gene: 5. CDR3 length equals 14 residues. The CDR3 DNA follows: TGTGCCAGTAGTTTTCGCGGGGGGGCAGAGACCCAGTACTTC. As protein: CASSFRGGAETQYF.

This clonotype was picked up many times. The chain combines TRBV12-3 or TRBV12-4 with TRBJ1-1; D is unclear. The length of the CDR3 is 14 residues. V was cut by 6 bases and J by 0 bases, with 11 bases left in between. The CDR3 nucleotides are TGTGCCAGCAGGGAAACCCAACTGAACACTGAAGCTTTCTTT. Its translation is CASRETQLNTEAFF.

This clonotype has more than one count but fewer than ten. This rearrangement joins TRBV18 to TRBJ2-3; D is ambiguous. The CDR3 length is 15 residues. Germline lookup yields CDR1 KGHSH and CDR2 LQKENI. Trimming removed 5 bases at V and 0 bases at J, with 12 bases between. CDR3 sequence reads: CASSLVPPSTDTQYF. CDR3 coding DNA: TGTGCCAGCTCATTAGTACCTCCTAGCACAGATACGCAGTATTTT.

The table lists this clonotype with a few counts. The chain joins TRBV7-9 to TRBJ2-3; D not resolved. Germline values: CDR1 SEHNR, CDR2 FQNEAQ (reference sequence). CDR3 size: 13 residues. V gave up 6 bases and J gave up 1 base, with 8 bases separating them. In DNA form, the CDR3 reads TGTGCCAGCAGACATACAGGCACAGATACGCAGTATTTT. Protein sequence: CASRHTGTDTQYF.